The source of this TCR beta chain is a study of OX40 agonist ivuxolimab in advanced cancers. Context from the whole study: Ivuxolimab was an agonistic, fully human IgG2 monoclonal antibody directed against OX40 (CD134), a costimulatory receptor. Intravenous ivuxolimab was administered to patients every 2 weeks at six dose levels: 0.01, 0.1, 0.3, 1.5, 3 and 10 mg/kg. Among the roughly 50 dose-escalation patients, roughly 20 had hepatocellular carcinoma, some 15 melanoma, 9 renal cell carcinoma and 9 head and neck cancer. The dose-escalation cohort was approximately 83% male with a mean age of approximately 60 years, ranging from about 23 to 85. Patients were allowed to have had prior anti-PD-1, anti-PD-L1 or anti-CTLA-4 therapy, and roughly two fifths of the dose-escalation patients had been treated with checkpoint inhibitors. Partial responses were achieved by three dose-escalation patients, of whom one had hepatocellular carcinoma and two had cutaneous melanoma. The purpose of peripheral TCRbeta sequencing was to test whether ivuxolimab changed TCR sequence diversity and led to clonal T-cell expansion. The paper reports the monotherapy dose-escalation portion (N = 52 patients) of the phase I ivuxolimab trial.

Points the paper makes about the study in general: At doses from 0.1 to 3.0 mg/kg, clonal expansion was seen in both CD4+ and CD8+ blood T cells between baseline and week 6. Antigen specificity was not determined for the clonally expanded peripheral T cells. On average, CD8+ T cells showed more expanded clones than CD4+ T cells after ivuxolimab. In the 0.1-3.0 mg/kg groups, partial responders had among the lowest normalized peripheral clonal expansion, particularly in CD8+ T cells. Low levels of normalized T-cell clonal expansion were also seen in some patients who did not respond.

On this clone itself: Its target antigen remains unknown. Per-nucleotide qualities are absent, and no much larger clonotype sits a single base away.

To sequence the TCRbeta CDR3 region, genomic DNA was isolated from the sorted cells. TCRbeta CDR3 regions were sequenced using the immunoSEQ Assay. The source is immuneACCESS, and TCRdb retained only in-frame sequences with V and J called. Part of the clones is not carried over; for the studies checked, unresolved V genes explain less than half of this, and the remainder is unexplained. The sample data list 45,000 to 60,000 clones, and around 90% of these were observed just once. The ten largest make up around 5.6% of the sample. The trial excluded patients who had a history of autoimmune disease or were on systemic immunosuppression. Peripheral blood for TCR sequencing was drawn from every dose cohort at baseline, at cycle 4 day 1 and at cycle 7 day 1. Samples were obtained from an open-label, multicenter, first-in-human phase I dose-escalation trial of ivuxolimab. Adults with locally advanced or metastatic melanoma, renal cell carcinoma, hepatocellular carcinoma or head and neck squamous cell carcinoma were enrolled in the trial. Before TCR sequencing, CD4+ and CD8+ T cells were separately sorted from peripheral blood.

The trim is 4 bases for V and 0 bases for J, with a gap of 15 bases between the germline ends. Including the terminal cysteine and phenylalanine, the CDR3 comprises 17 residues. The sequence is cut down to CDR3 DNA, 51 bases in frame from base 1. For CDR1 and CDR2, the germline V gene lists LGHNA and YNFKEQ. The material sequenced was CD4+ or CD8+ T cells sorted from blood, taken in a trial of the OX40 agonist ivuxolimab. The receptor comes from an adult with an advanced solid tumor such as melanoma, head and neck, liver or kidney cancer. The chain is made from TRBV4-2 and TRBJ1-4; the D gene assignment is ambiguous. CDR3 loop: CASSPWGYSSTNEKLFF. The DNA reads TGTGCCAGCAGCCCGTGGGGATATTCATCAACTAATGAAAAACTGTTTTTT.